Only one count was recorded for the clone carrying this TCR beta chain. These donors, healthy bone marrow donors, were studied. The PCR made use of 60 Vbeta and 13 Jbeta primers. Some clones are missing from TCRdb's copy, which holds only in-frame ones; the method was immunoSEQ multiplex PCR. The data contain some 140,000 clones, over 65% of them singletons. The data belong to a study of cytomegalovirus exposure and HLA in healthy donors. The ends were cut back, 4 bases at V and 8 bases at J, with 18 bases in the middle. The CDR3 is 14 residues long. The germline V gene has CDR1 SGHDT and CDR2 YYEEEE. This sequence joins TRBV5-6 and TRBJ1-2; D gene uncertain. The sequencing input was PBMCs. The sequence was obtained from a middle-aged man in good health and CMV-seronegative. The CDR3 nucleotides read TGTGCCAGCAGCCCCCCCCGGGAGAGCTACGGCTACACCTTC. The encoded protein is CASSPPRESYGYTF.